Each of the 21 T cell receptor beta chains below was sequenced from the same sample in a study of cytomegalovirus exposure and HLA in healthy donors (dated by TCRdb to about 2017). Library generation was performed with the immunoSEQ multiplex PCR assay. This immuneACCESS table, as held by TCRdb, lists in-frame sequences with V and J called but not all clones. Of the missing ones, under half trace to an unresolved V gene in checked studies; the others have no known cause. The sample table records 190,000 or so clones; roughly four fifths of these occur just once. 2.5% to 3.5% of the sample is in the top ten clones. Input material: PBMCs. The receptors derive from a woman aged 18-29 years in good health and CMV-seropositive.

The chain links TRBV25-1 to TRBJ1-2, with a weak D call TRBD1 (6 bases). This CDR3 has 13 amino acids. Germline assignment: CDR1 MGHDK and CDR2 SYGVNS. V lost 5 bases and J 4 bases, leaving 11 bases between the germline ends. The CDR3 here is CASSNGQIYGYTF. CDR3 nucleotide sequence: TGTGCCAGCAGTAACGGACAGATCTATGGCTACACCTTC.

The rearrangement links TRBV12-5 to TRBJ1-6; D is unclear. With 6 bases removed from V and 0 bases from J, the gap between germline ends came to 18 bases. In germline, CDR1 is LGHNT, CDR2 FRNRAP. The CDR3 sequence is 18 residues long. The chain's CDR3 is CASGGGYGGSSYNSPLHF. For the CDR3, the DNA is TGTGCTAGTGGGGGAGGGTACGGCGGTAGCTCCTATAATTCACCCCTCCACTTT.

In its sample, this clone was seen once. The gene calls are TRBV7-9 and TRBJ1-1, with TRBD1 matching over 7 bases. V shed 5 bases and J 1 base; nucleotides not matched to a gene: 13. The CDR3 is 17 residues long. Germline CDR1 reads SEHNR; CDR2 reads FQNEAQ (reference sequence). This CDR3 reads CASSHPKYRGGNTEAFF. As DNA, the CDR3 is TGTGCCAGCAGCCATCCCAAATACAGGGGTGGGAACACTGAAGCTTTCTTT.

The chain combines TRBV10-3 with TRBJ2-3; D might be TRBD1 (5 bases). Trimming left V 8 bases short and J 3 bases short, with 15 bases between. This CDR3 contains 14 residues. Germline V gene lookup returns CDR1 ENHRY and CDR2 SYGVKD. CDR3 sequence: CAISSRGSTDTQYF. As DNA, the CDR3 is TGTGCCATCTCTAGTAGGGGCTCGACAGATACGCAGTATTTT.

The J gene is TRBJ2-5, the V gene TRBV27; D unclear. The CDR3 spans 11 residues. Germline V gene lookup returns CDR1 MNHEY and CDR2 SMNVEV (reference sequence). V lost 6 bases and J lost 2, with 4 bases in between. CDR3 region: CASRSQETQYF. DNA for the CDR3: TGTGCCAGCAGGTCGCAAGAGACCCAGTACTTC.

The chain has TRBV7-9 and TRBJ1-2, with D perhaps matching TRBD1 (6 bases). This CDR3 contains 13 residues. CDR1 SEHNR and CDR2 FQNEAQ come from the germline V gene (reference sequence). V lost 5 bases to trimming and J lost 3 bases, with 10 bases between them. The DNA of the CDR3 is TGTGCCAGCAGCCCTGGACAGTACTATGGCTACACCTTC. This sequence encodes CASSPGQYYGYTF. Full variable domain (outside the CDR3, taken from reference TRBV7-9 and TRBJ1-2): DTGVSQNPRHKITKRGQNVTFRCDPISEHNRLYWYRQTLGQGPEFLTYFQNEAQLEKSRLLSDRFSAERPKGSFSTLEIQRTEQGDSAMYLCASSPGQYYGYTFGSGTRLTVV.

The V and J genes are TRBV25-1 and TRBJ1-1; D is ambiguous. V shed 7 bases and J shed 10 bases, with 22 bases lying between them. This CDR3 has 14 amino acids. Per germline, CDR1 MGHDK and CDR2 SYGVNS. The CDR3, as DNA: TGTGCCAGCATCCCTCGAGGGATGTCTTGTCGAGCTTTCTTT. This codes for CASIPRGMSCRAFF.

This chain links TRBV5-1 with TRBJ2-7; 9 bases fit TRBD1. The CDR3 is 15 amino acids. Germline V gives CDR1 SGHRS, CDR2 YFSETQ. V gave up 0 bases and J gave up 2 bases; unmatched junction bases: 3. The chain's CDR3 is CASSLGTGVTYEQYF. The CDR3 DNA is TGCGCCAGCAGCTTGGGGACAGGGGTAACCTACGAGCAGTACTTC.

This clone was counted a few times. The chain uses TRBV6-5 and TRBJ2-7; 13 nucleotides match TRBD2. Germline lookup yields CDR1 MNHEY and CDR2 SVGAGI. The CDR3 extends over 15 amino acids. After removal of 4 bases from V and 2 bases from J, the junction contained 2 bases not matched to a gene. In DNA form, the CDR3 reads TGTGCCAGCAGTTCCACTAGCGGGGGGGCCTACGAGCAGTACTTC. Translation: CASSSTSGGAYEQYF.

In DNA, the CDR3 is TGCGCCGCAGGCTCCGGGACTAGCAATGAGCAGTTCTTC. The encoded protein is CAAGSGTSNEQFF. This chain joins TRBV10-2 and TRBJ2-1; 8 bases are shared with TRBD2. V trimming: 11 bases; J trimming: 6 bases; junction bases outside the gene matches: 9. CDR1 and CDR2 from the germline V gene are WSHSY and SAAADI. The CDR3 length is 13 residues.

The J gene is TRBJ2-7, the V gene TRBV15, with D maybe TRBD2 (6 bases). The CDR3 covers 15 residues. Deletions cut 4 bases from V and 4 bases from J, with 17 bases between. Germline V CDR1 and CDR2: LNHNV, YYDKDF (reference sequence). CDR3 loop: CATSTREREGYEQYF. DNA for the CDR3: TGTGCCACCAGCACCCGGGAGCGAGAGGGTTACGAGCAGTACTTC. The full variable domain, completed using reference TRBV15 and TRBJ2-7, is DAMVIQNPRYQVTQFGKPVTLSCSQTLNHNVMYWYQQKSSQAPKLLFHYYDKDFNNEADTPDNFQSRRPNTSFCFLDIRSPGLGDTAMYLCATSTREREGYEQYFGPGTRLTVT.

The chain carries TRBV7-2 and TRBJ1-2; possibly TRBD1 for D (6 bases). Germline CDR1 reads SGHTA; CDR2 reads FQGNSA. V lost 2 bases to trimming and J lost 0 bases, with 13 bases between them. There are 16 residues in the CDR3. The CDR3 region has the DNA TGTGCCAGCAGCTTAATAGCTCGGACAGCTAACTATGGCTACACCTTC. Translation: CASSLIARTANYGYTF.

The V and J genes are TRBV9 and TRBJ2-3, with 14 bases fitting TRBD2. The length of the CDR3 is 17 residues. CDR1 is SGDLS and CDR2 is YYNGEE in the germline V gene. Unmatched junction bases numbered 7, after V lost 3 bases and J lost 4 bases. The CDR3 reads CASSGGTSGGFSDTQYF. DNA of the CDR3: TGTGCCAGCAGCGGAGGGACTAGCGGGGGTTTCTCAGATACGCAGTATTTT. Full variable domain (remainder filled in from reference TRBV9 and TRBJ2-3): DSGVTQTPKHLITATGQRVTLRCSPRSGDLSVYWYQQSLDQGLQFLIQYYNGEERAKGNILERFSAQQFPDLHSELNLSSLELGDSALYFCASSGGTSGGFSDTQYFGPGTRLTVL.

The chain has TRBV4-1 and TRBJ2-7; 7 positions agree with TRBD1. V dropped 4 bases and J dropped 0; count of bases not matched to a gene: 6. This CDR3 contains 15 residues. Germline V gene data show CDR1 as MGHRA and CDR2 as YSYEKL. The CDR3 is CASSPLTGFSYEQYF. DNA for the CDR3: TGCGCCAGCAGCCCCCTGACAGGGTTCTCCTACGAGCAGTACTTC.

The chain recombines TRBV6-1 with TRBJ1-5, with TRBD1 matching 7 bases. The CDR3 is made up of 16 amino acids. Germline CDR1 reads MNHNS; CDR2 reads SASEGT. J lost 3 bases, V lost 4 bases, and 9 bases had no gene match. CDR3 sequence (DNA): TGTGCCAGCAGTGGACAGGGCTTCCTTGACAATCAGCCCCAGCATTTT. Its protein is CASSGQGFLDNQPQHF.

J is TRBJ2-3 and V is TRBV6-7, with 12 bases fitting TRBD2. TRBV6-7 is an ORF, with its function uncertain. V trimming: 8 bases; J trimming: 3 bases; junction bases outside the gene matches: 9. This CDR3 has 16 amino acids. The CDR3 region is CASCLTSGGQTDTQYF. The DNA for the CDR3 is TGTGCCAGCTGCCTGACTAGCGGGGGCCAAACAGATACGCAGTATTTT.

This chain links TRBV6-1 with TRBJ1-5, with 7 bases aligning to TRBD1. The CDR3 runs to 15 residues. Trimming at V came to 5 bases and at J to 7 bases, leaving 11 bases not matched to a gene. Germline V gives CDR1 MNHNS, CDR2 SASEGT. The CDR3 region is CASSKTGIVLQPQHF. Here the CDR3 DNA reads TGTGCCAGCAGTAAGACAGGGATAGTTTTGCAGCCCCAGCATTTT.

The chain recombines TRBV29-1 with TRBJ2-3; D is possibly TRBD1 (5 bases). V lost 6 bases and J lost 4, with 14 bases in between. Germline CDR1 and CDR2: SQVTM and ANQGSEA. The CDR3 has 13 amino acids. CDR3 DNA: TGCAGCGTCGAGGAAGGGGTATCAGATACGCAGTATTTT. Encoded protein: CSVEEGVSDTQYF.

The chain links TRBV11-2 to TRBJ2-1; perhaps TRBD2 as D (7 bases). V was cut by 1 base and J by 2 bases, with 9 bases left in between. The CDR3 loop spans 15 amino acids. Germline CDR1 SGHAT, CDR2 FQNNGV. In DNA form, the CDR3 reads TGTGCCAGCAGCTTAGGGGGGGGCGCCTACAATGAGCAGTTCTTC. Amino acids: CASSLGGGAYNEQFF.

The V call is TRBV7-2, the J call TRBJ1-1; tentative D call: TRBD1 (5 bases). The CDR3 runs 14 residues. V lost 7 bases and J lost 1, with 13 bases in between. Germline lookup yields CDR1 SGHTA and CDR2 FQGNSA. The CDR3 spells CASTAWGGNTEAFF. The DNA of the CDR3 is TGTGCCAGCACCGCCTGGGGGGGGAACACTGAAGCTTTCTTT.

V is TRBV13 and J is TRBJ2-5; 10 bases align to TRBD2. There are 15 residues in the CDR3. Trimming took 5 bases from V and 3 from J; bases not matched to a gene: 6. Germline CDR1 PRHDT, CDR2 FYEKMQ (reference sequence). The CDR3 bases are TGTGCCAGCAGCCAAAGGACTAGCGGAAAAGAGACCCAGTACTTC. It translates to CASSQRTSGKETQYF.